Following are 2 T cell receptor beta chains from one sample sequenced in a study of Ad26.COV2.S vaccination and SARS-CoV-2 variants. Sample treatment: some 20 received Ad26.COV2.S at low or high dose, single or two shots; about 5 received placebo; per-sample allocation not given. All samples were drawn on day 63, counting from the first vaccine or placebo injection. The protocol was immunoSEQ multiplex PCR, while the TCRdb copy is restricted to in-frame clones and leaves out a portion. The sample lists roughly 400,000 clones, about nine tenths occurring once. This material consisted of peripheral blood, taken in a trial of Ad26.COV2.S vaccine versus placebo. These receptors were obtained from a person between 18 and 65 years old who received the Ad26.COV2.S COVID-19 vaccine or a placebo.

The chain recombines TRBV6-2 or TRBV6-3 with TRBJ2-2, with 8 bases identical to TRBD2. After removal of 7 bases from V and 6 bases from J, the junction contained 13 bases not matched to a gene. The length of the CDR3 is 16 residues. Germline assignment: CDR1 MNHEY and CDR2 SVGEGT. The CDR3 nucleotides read TGTGCCAGCACCCCCGGGAGGGGGAGAAGGCCCGGGGAGCTGTTTTTT. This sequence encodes CASTPGRGRRPGELFF.

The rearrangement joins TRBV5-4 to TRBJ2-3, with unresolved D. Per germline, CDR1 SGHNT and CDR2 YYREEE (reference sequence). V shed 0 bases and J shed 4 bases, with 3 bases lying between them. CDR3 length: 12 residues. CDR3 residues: CASSLESDTQYF. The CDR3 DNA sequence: TGTGCCAGCAGCTTGGAGTCAGATACGCAGTATTTT.